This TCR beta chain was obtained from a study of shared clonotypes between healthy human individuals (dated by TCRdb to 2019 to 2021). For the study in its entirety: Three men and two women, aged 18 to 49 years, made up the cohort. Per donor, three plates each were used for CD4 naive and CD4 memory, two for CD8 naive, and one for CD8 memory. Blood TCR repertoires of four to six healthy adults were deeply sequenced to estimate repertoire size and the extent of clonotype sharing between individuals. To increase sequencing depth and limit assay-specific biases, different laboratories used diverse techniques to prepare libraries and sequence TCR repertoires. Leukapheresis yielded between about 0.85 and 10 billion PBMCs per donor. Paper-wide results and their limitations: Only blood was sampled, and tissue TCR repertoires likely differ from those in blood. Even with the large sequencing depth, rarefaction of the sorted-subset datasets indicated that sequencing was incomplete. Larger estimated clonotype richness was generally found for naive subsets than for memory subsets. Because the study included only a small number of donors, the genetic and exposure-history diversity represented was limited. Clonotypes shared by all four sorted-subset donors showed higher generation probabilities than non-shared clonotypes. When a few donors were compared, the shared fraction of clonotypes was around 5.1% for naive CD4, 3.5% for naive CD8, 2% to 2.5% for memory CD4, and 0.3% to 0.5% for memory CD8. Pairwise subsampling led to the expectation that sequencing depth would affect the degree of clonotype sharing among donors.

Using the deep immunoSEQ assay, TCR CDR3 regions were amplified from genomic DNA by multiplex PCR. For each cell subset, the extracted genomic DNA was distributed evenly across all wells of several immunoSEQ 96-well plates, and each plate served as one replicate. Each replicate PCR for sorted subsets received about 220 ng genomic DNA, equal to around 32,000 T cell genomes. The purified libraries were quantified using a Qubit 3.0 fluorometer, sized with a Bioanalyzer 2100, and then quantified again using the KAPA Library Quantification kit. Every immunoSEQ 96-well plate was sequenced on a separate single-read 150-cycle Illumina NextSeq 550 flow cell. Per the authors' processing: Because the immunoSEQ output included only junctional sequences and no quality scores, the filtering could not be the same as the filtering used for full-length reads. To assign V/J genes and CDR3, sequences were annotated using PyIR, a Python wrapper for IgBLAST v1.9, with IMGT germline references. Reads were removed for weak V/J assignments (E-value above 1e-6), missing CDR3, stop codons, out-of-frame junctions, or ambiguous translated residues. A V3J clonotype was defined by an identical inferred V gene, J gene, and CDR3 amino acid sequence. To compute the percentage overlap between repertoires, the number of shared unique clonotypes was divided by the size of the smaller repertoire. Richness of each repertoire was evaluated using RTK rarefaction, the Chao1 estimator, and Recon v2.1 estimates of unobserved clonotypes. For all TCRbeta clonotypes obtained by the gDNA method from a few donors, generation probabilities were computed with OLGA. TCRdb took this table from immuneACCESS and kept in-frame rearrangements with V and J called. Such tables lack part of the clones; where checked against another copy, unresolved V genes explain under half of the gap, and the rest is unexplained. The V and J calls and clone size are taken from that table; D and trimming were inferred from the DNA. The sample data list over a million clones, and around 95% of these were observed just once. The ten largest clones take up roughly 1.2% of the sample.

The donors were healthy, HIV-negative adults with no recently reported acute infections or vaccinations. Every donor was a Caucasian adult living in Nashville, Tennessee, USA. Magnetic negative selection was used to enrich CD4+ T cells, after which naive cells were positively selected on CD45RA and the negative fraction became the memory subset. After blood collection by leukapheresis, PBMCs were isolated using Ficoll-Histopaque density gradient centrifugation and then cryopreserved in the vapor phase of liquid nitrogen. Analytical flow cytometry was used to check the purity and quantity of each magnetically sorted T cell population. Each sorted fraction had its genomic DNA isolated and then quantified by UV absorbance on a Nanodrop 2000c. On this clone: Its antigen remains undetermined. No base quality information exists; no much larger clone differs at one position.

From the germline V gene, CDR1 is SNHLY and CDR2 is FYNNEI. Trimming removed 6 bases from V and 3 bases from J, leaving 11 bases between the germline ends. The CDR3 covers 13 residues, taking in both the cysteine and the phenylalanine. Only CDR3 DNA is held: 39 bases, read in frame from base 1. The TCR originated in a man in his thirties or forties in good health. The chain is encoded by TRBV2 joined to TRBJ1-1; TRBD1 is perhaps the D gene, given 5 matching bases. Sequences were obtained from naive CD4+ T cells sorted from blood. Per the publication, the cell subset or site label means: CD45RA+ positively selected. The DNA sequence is TGTGCCAGCAGGCGGGACGGATACACTGAAGCTTTCTTT. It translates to CASRRDGYTEAFF.